This TCR beta chain was identified in a study of CDR3 diversity in severe acne. This clonotype was seen more than once but under ten times. MiXCR was run by TCRdb on the PCR reads, yielding one entry per CDR3 protein. The table shows some 90,000 distinct CDR3 sequences, with 45% to 50% occurring only once. Germline V gene lookup returns CDR1 KGHDR and CDR2 SFDVKD. Germline trimming cut 4 bases from V and 7 bases from J; bases unmatched to any gene: 9. CDR3 size: 16 residues. The specimen sequenced was blood. The sequence was collected from a male donor in good health, serving as a control. The chain recombines TRBV24-1 with TRBJ2-2, with 9 bases lining up with TRBD1. CDR3 nucleotides: TGTGCCACCAGTGACTACCGGACAGGGGAGATCGGGGAGCTGTTTTTT. Translated: CATSDYRTGEIGELFF.